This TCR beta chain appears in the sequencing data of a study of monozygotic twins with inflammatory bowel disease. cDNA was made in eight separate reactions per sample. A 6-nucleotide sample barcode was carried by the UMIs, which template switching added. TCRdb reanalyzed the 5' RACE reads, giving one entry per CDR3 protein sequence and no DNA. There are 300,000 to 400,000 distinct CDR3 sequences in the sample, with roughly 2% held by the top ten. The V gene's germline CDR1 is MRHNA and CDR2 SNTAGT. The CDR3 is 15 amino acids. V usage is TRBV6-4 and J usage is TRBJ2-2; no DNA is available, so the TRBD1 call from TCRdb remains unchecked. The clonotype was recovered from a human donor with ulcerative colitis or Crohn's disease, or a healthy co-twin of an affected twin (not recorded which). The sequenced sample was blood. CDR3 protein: CASSDFGAARGELFF.